Below, 3 T cell receptor beta chains from the same sample are listed, as sequenced in a study of immune heterogeneity within non-small cell lung tumors. Amplification of TCR beta CDR3 was performed by multiplex PCR with 32 V and 13 J primers. TCRdb re-derived calls from the multiplex PCR reads in MiXCR, one entry per CDR3 protein. Counted here are about 22,000 distinct CDR3 sequences, 27% occurring once; the ten biggest clones make up 3.5% to 4.5%. For each sample, template was approximately 0.6 ug of bulk tumor genomic DNA. Several spatially distant biopsies were obtained per primary tumor intraoperatively. The study cohort was described as untreated, and its members had newly diagnosed non-small cell lung cancer. They went on to have curative surgery. Material: lung tumor tissue. The receptors stem from a man aged 35 to 55 with non-small cell lung cancer.

Comments on this clonotype: A much larger clone differs from this one at a single base, so this may be a read error. CDR3 nucleotide sequence: TGTGCCAGCAGTGAAGAAGGGACAGGGAGTGTTGGCTACACCTTC. This codes for CASSEEGTGSVGYTF. This sequence joins TRBV6-1 and TRBJ1-2, with TRBD1 matching over 9 bases. J was trimmed by 7 bases and V by 1 base; bases with no gene match: 7. CDR1 and CDR2 from the germline V gene are MNHNS and SASEGT. The CDR3 loop spans 15 amino acids.

This clonotype was detected many times. The CDR3 DNA is TGTGCCAGTAGTACAAGGGGGCCTAGCGGAGATGGGTCCAGCTCCGAGCAGTTCTTC. This gives the protein CASSTRGPSGDGSSSEQFF. The chain couples TRBV19 to TRBJ2-1; D assignment may be TRBD1 or TRBD2 (7 bases each). This CDR3 is 19 amino acids long. Germline V gene sequence: CDR1 LNHDA, CDR2 SQIVND (reference sequence). With 4 bases removed from V and 10 bases from J, the gap between germline ends came to 32 bases.

This clonotype is deemed medium-sized. This rearrangement joins TRBV30 to TRBJ2-7; 11 positions agree with TRBD1. This CDR3 is built from 15 residues. Germline V gives CDR1 GTSNPN, CDR2 SVGIG (reference sequence). Trimming cost V 0 bases and J 4 bases; bases outside gene matches: 5. The CDR3 sequence: CAWSVLGQGAYEQYF. CDR3 coding DNA: TGTGCCTGGAGTGTATTAGGACAGGGGGCTTACGAGCAGTACTTC.